A single sample gave rise to the 30 T cell receptor beta chains below, sequenced in a study of CXCR3-negative and CXCR3-positive naive CD8 T cells. TRB cDNA libraries were made by UMI-labeled 5' RACE. After re-calling the 5' RACE reads, TCRdb lists one entry per CDR3 protein, DNA absent. Its listing shows 46,000 or so distinct CDR3 sequences. Sequencing was performed on naive CXCR3- CD8+ T cells from blood. Subset reported: CD45RO-CCR7+CD27+CD95- naive CD8+ T cells lacking CXCR3 (TNR3-). These receptors were taken from a human donor in good health. Some clones in this sample may be carry-over from other donors' samples.

The chain is built from TRBV5-5 and TRBJ2-1; TCRdb indicates TRBD1, and absent DNA this call remains unverified. Per the germline V gene, CDR1 is SGHKS and CDR2 is YYEKEE (reference sequence). This CDR3 spans 13 amino acids. CDR3 residues: CASSTTGFNEQFF.

This CDR3 is CASGGGRSPYEQYF. The genes are TRBV6-2 or TRBV6-3 and TRBJ2-7; lacking DNA, the TRBD1 call made by TCRdb goes unchecked. The CDR3 runs to 14 residues. Germline assignment: CDR1 MNHEY and CDR2 SVGEGT.

CDR3 sequence reads: CASSQDGSGQDTQYF. This chain uses TRBV4-3 with TRBJ2-3. This CDR3 spans 15 amino acids. Per the germline V gene, CDR1 is LGHNA and CDR2 is YSLEER.

The chain recombines TRBV12-3 or TRBV12-4 with TRBJ1-3; as DNA is missing, the TRBD1 call by TCRdb cannot be tested. There are 15 residues in the CDR3. The CDR3 spells CASSYGTPRGNTIYF.

The chain carries TRBV6-6 and TRBJ2-1; the D call of TRBD1 rests on TCRdb alone, since no DNA is present to check it. Germline values: CDR1 MNHNY, CDR2 SVGAGI (reference sequence). The CDR3 extends over 14 amino acids. The CDR3 region is CASTPGGLYNEQFF.

The V gene is TRBV5-1, the J gene TRBJ2-4. The CDR3 extends over 14 amino acids. Per germline, CDR1 SGHRS and CDR2 YFSETQ. CDR3 loop: CASSLGSAKNIQYF. Full variable domain (rest looked up from reference TRBV5-1 and TRBJ2-4): KAGVTQTPRYLIKTRGQQVTLSCSPISGHRSVSWYQQTPGQGLQFLFEYFSETQRNKGNFPGRFSGRQFSNSRSEMNVSTLELGDSALYLCASSLGSAKNIQYFGAGTRLSVL.

This sequence joins TRBV6-2 or TRBV6-3 and TRBJ2-7; the D call of TRBD1 rests on TCRdb alone, since no DNA is present to check it. The germline CDR1 and CDR2 sequences are MNHEY and SVGEGT. The CDR3 loop spans 15 amino acids. CDR3 region: CASSYSPGTVYEQYF.

This chain's CDR3 is CASRFGGGGELFF. The J gene is TRBJ2-2, the V gene TRBV28; TCRdb's assignment of TRBD1 cannot be checked, as there is no DNA. This CDR3 comprises 13 residues. Germline CDR1 is MDHEN and CDR2 is SYDVKM.

V is TRBV6-2 or TRBV6-3 and J is TRBJ1-1; TCRdb calls TRBD1, which cannot be checked without DNA. Germline V gene lookup returns CDR1 MNHEY and CDR2 SVGEGT. This CDR3 has 13 residues. The CDR3: CASEGQMNTEAFF.

This chain uses TRBV12-3 or TRBV12-4 with TRBJ2-5; TCRdb picks TRBD2, but there is no DNA to check that call. The CDR3 has 16 residues. This chain's CDR3 is CASSARGSTGQETQYF.

The V and J genes are TRBV27 and TRBJ1-2. CDR3 length: 15 residues. Germline V CDR1 and CDR2: MNHEY, SMNVEV (reference sequence). The CDR3 sequence: CASSEYRGLLYGYTF.

The chain has TRBV5-1 and TRBJ2-5. Germline V lookup: CDR1 SGHRS, CDR2 YFSETQ. The CDR3 contains 15 residues. The CDR3 protein is CASSLYGYLEETQYF.

The chain couples TRBV6-2 or TRBV6-3 to TRBJ2-7; the D call of TRBD1 rests on TCRdb alone, since no DNA is present to check it. The CDR3 is 15 residues long. Per the germline V gene, CDR1 is MNHEY and CDR2 is SVGEGT. CDR3 protein: CASSPGQISSYEQYF.

The genes are TRBV9 and TRBJ1-2. This CDR3 is 12 amino acids long. CDR1 is SGDLS and CDR2 is YYNGEE in the germline V gene. The chain's CDR3 is CASSVEGYGYTF. Looking up the rest from reference TRBV9 and TRBJ1-2 gives the full variable domain: DSGVTQTPKHLITATGQRVTLRCSPRSGDLSVYWYQQSLDQGLQFLIQYYNGEERAKGNILERFSAQQFPDLHSELNLSSLELGDSALYFCASSVEGYGYTFGSGTRLTVV.

The chain carries TRBV7-9 and TRBJ2-5. The length of the CDR3 is 13 residues. CDR1 SEHNR and CDR2 FQNEAQ come from the germline V gene (reference sequence). CDR3 residues: CASSFNQVETQYF.

The rearrangement joins TRBV12-3 or TRBV12-4 to TRBJ1-2. The CDR3 totals 13 residues. The CDR3 here is CASSWAPESGYTF.

V gene TRBV28 combines with J gene TRBJ1-5; there is no DNA to check the TCRdb D call of TRBD1. Germline V lookup: CDR1 MDHEN, CDR2 SYDVKM. The CDR3 loop spans 15 amino acids. The CDR3 loop reads CASSFQGGRNQPQHF. Full variable domain (outside the CDR3, taken from reference TRBV28 and TRBJ1-5): DVKVTQSSRYLVKRTGEKVFLECVQDMDHENMFWYRQDPGLGLRLIYFSYDVKMKEKGDIPEGYSVSREKKERFSLILESASTNQTSMYLCASSFQGGRNQPQHFGDGTRLSIL.

The chain joins TRBV5-4 to TRBJ2-7. The CDR3 covers 13 residues. From germline, CDR1 is SGHNT and CDR2 YYREEE (reference sequence). The CDR3: CASSLKPDYEQYF.

V is TRBV5-1 and J is TRBJ2-7; TCRdb gives TRBD1 as the D gene, but with no DNA this cannot be confirmed. There are 13 residues in the CDR3. Germline loops: CDR1 SGHRS, CDR2 YFSETQ. CDR3 loop: CASSLKGLGEQYF.

This chain uses TRBV28 with TRBJ1-2; the TCRdb D gene call, TRBD1, has no DNA to confirm it. Germline CDR1 MDHEN, CDR2 SYDVKM. This CDR3 spans 18 amino acids. This CDR3 reads CASSSSDRGAVLDYGYTF.

This chain joins TRBV28 and TRBJ1-6; TCRdb returns TRBD1, unconfirmable since there is no DNA. Looked up from germline, CDR1 is MDHEN and CDR2 is SYDVKM. The CDR3 extends over 14 amino acids. This CDR3 reads CASSFGQEDSPLHF.

The gene calls are TRBV28 and TRBJ2-3. The CDR3 length is 15 residues. Germline CDR1 and CDR2: MDHEN and SYDVKM. The CDR3 region is CASSSDGPSTDTQYF.

The chain carries TRBV29-1 and TRBJ2-1; TCRdb outputs TRBD2, but without DNA this stays unchecked. Germline CDR1 SQVTM, CDR2 ANQGSEA. This CDR3 spans 17 amino acids. The CDR3 sequence: CSVDYLAGSTSYNEQFF.

The chain couples TRBV6-6 to TRBJ2-1; without DNA, the TCRdb call of TRBD1 cannot be checked. The CDR3 has 21 residues. Germline V CDR1 and CDR2: MNHNY, SVGAGI (reference sequence). Here the CDR3 reads CASSYSPHGGTVSRRDNEQFF.

The V call is TRBV6-6, the J call TRBJ1-3; TCRdb's D gene call, TRBD1, goes unchecked for lack of DNA. The CDR3 is 15 amino acids. Germline lookup yields CDR1 MNHNY and CDR2 SVGAGI (reference sequence). CDR3 amino acids: CASSSGTVSGNTIYF.

The CDR3 spells CASRTHGGGHYNEQFF. The chain has TRBV28 and TRBJ2-1; TCRdb picks TRBD1, but there is no DNA to check that call. This CDR3 contains 16 residues. CDR1 and CDR2 from the germline V gene are MDHEN and SYDVKM.

The gene calls are TRBV7-9 and TRBJ2-3; the D gene TCRdb calls, TRBD1, cannot be checked with no DNA. Germline assignment: CDR1 SEHNR and CDR2 FQNEAQ (reference sequence). This CDR3 has 14 amino acids. The chain's CDR3 is CASTHTGGADTQYF.

The rearrangement links TRBV25-1 to TRBJ2-1; TCRdb calls TRBD1, which cannot be checked without DNA. Germline loops: CDR1 MGHDK, CDR2 SYGVNS. The CDR3 runs to 11 residues. CDR3 residues: CASGGLTEQFF.

The rearrangement links TRBV9 to TRBJ1-6; lacking DNA, the TRBD1 call made by TCRdb goes unchecked. The CDR3 has 19 residues. In germline, CDR1 is SGDLS, CDR2 YYNGEE. This chain's CDR3 is CASSASNTDRGPYNSPLHF.

The chain couples TRBV28 to TRBJ2-7; TCRdb returns TRBD2, unconfirmable since there is no DNA. Germline CDR1 MDHEN, CDR2 SYDVKM. The CDR3 extends over 18 amino acids. Here the CDR3 reads CASSTPILLGRLYYEQYF.